The entry below gives a single TCR beta chain sequence along with its context. The antigen remains unidentified. This record belongs to a study of shared clonotypes between healthy human individuals. This CDR3 is built from 14 residues. Germline V lookup: CDR1 SEHNR, CDR2 FQNEAQ (reference sequence). With 5 bases removed from V and 3 bases from J, the gap between germline ends came to 14 bases. General observations from the study: Among donors, sharing of clonotypes was expected to be affected by sequencing depth.

At a deep level, the assay was run. An even split of each subset's genomic DNA across several immunoSEQ plates was performed. The data were produced by immunoSEQ multiplex PCR, yet TCRdb's version contains in-frame clones alone and is incomplete. Of 2 million to 2.5 million clones in the sample, approximately 93% were seen once. The origin of this receptor is a man aged 18 to 35 in good health. Some clones in this sample may be carry-over from other donors' samples. The chain uses TRBV7-9 and TRBJ2-7; possibly TRBD1 or TRBD2 for D (6 bases each). Sequencing was carried out using naive CD4+ T cells from PBMCs. Subset in this sample: CD45RA+ positively selected. The CDR3 region has the DNA TGTGCCAGCAGCCCCGGGGGCCCCATCTACGAGCAGTACTTC. Its translation: CASSPGGPIYEQYF.